These 8 T cell receptor beta chains share one sample of origin, sequenced in a study of CD8+ T cells in alopecia areata. Following extraction, RNA underwent reverse transcription to cDNA, which served as the sequencing template. The assay was immunoSEQ multiplex PCR, and TCRdb's table has in-frame clones only and misses some. The repertoire consists of around 50,000 clones, with about 96% occurring once and the leading ten covering roughly 25%. The material sequenced was CD8+ T cells sorted from blood, taken at week 0. These receptors were obtained from a human donor with alopecia areata.

This chain links TRBV7-3 with TRBJ2-7; a weak D match, TRBD2 (7 bases). The CDR3 sequence is 17 residues long. Trimming left V 2 bases short and J 2 bases short, with 19 bases between. The V gene's germline CDR1 is SGHTA and CDR2 FQGTGA. The CDR3 DNA is TGTGCCAGCAGCTTAGCCGTAGGGGGGGAGAACCCCTACGAGCAGTACTTC. It codes for CASSLAVGGENPYEQYF.

V usage is TRBV5-1 and J usage is TRBJ2-1, with TRBD1 as a possible D gene (5 bases). This CDR3 contains 15 residues. V was pared by 0 bases and J by 0 bases, with 7 bases between. Germline CDR1 is SGHRS and CDR2 is YFSETQ. The CDR3 spells CASSLEGPSYNEQFF. In nucleotides, the CDR3 is TGCGCCAGCAGCTTGGAGGGGCCCTCCTACAATGAGCAGTTCTTC.

The J gene is TRBJ2-7, the V gene TRBV7-9; D unresolved. V was clipped by 5 bases and J by 3 bases, with 17 bases between them. Germline-derived CDR1 and CDR2 are SEHNR and FQNEAQ (reference sequence). The CDR3 totals 15 residues. The CDR3 loop reads CASSAPPGSHYEQYF. The CDR3 DNA sequence: TGTGCCAGCAGCGCGCCACCCGGATCCCACTACGAGCAGTACTTC.

J is TRBJ2-5 and V is TRBV19, with D hard to call. Germline V CDR1 and CDR2: LNHDA, SQIVND (reference sequence). The length of the CDR3 is 16 residues. V lost 4 bases to trimming and J lost 4 bases, with 19 bases between them. The CDR3 nucleotides read TGTGCCAGTAGTACCGGCCTACTCCTTAAGGGAGAGACCCAGTACTTC. It yields the protein CASSTGLLLKGETQYF.

The chain is built from TRBV6-5 and TRBJ2-1, with TRBD2 as a possible D gene (6 bases). The V end was cut by 10 bases, the J end by 3 bases, with 19 bases between. CDR3 size: 15 residues. Germline V gene data show CDR1 as MNHEY and CDR2 as SVGAGI. This chain's CDR3 is CATSSDGGYYNEQFF. In DNA, the CDR3 is TGTGCCACGTCCAGCGACGGGGGATACTACAATGAGCAGTTCTTC.

The gene calls are TRBV7-9 and TRBJ1-1; a possible D gene is TRBD1 (5 bases). CDR1 SEHNR and CDR2 FQNEAQ come from the germline V gene (reference sequence). The CDR3 totals 15 residues. The V gene lost 5 bases and the J gene lost 8 bases, with 21 bases spanning the gap. The CDR3 loop reads CASSPLDGGWMEAFF. The DNA of the CDR3 is TGTGCCAGCAGCCCTCTGGACGGGGGTTGGATGGAAGCTTTCTTT.

This clone was detected only once. The CDR3 reads CASSPQRTGDYEQYF. Written as DNA, the CDR3 is TGTGCCAGCTCACCTCAGCGGACAGGGGACTACGAGCAGTACTTC. This chain uses TRBV18 with TRBJ2-7, with 9 positions matching TRBD1. This CDR3 is built from 15 residues. With V trimmed by 3 bases and J by 3 bases, 6 bases remained unmatched. Germline values: CDR1 KGHSH, CDR2 LQKENI.

V and J are TRBV5-5 and TRBJ2-4; D is perhaps TRBD2 (6 bases). Germline V lookup: CDR1 SGHKS, CDR2 YYEKEE (reference sequence). V was trimmed by 4 bases and J by 7 bases, leaving 12 bases between them. The CDR3 is made up of 13 amino acids. The CDR3 DNA reads TGTGCCAGCAGCCCGGGACTGGGGAACATTCAGTACTTC. Its protein product is CASSPGLGNIQYF.